This note documents a single T cell receptor beta chain sequence. It has no known antigen specificity. No base quality values were provided; no much bigger clone lies one nucleotide off. This record belongs to a study of blood T cell repertoires in COVID-19 (dated by TCRdb to 2018 to 2020). Background on the whole study: The collaborator samples originated in the United States, Italy and Spain and spanned the acute and convalescent phases of COVID-19. The prospective study material was composed of cDNA or gDNA derived from T cells, B-cell-depleted T cells, or PBMCs. The dataset comprised deeply sampled blood TCRbeta repertoires from subjects exposed to, actively infected with, or recovered from COVID-19. The repertoires were released in a freely available public database intended as a resource for research on the immune response to SARS-CoV-2. Samples were obtained from the ongoing ImmuneRACE study (first 160 participants) and from roughly 1,300 subjects provided by 6 global collaborators. The sample metadata nearly always contained a de-identified subject ID, COVID-19 status, age in years and sex. Where HLA class I and class II types were available, the types were taken from metadata supplied by the sample provider, not from assay-based typing. Overall results and qualifications from the work: The amount of clinical and demographic metadata varied by source and participant and was provided uncurated.

The CDR3 covers 16 residues, taking in both the cysteine and the phenylalanine. Only CDR3 DNA is held: 48 bases, read in frame from base 1. CDR1 is given as PRHDT and CDR2 as FYEKMQ, both from the germline V gene (reference sequence). V lost 3 bases and J lost 5 bases, and the count of bases not matched to a germline gene is 10. Enrolling through a virtual design, the prospective study's participants ranged in age from roughly 18 to 100 years and lived across around 25 United States geographic areas. In the prospective study, cohorts were assigned on the basis of participant-reported clinical history obtained from a screening survey and a study questionnaire. ImmuneRACE Cohort 3 recovered participants were defined by two consecutive negative NP/OP PCR tests, healthcare professional clearance, or symptom resolution. In the prospective study, mobile phlebotomists collected whole blood, serum and a nasopharyngeal or oropharyngeal swab from each participant. Participants in the prospective study had the option to provide additional blood draws and questionnaires over a 2-month period. Before DNA extraction, blood samples from the prospective study were shipped at room temperature or frozen.

TCRbeta CDR3 regions were amplified from genomic DNA by means of the immunoSEQ Assay, a bias-controlled multiplex PCR. In the authors' own workflow: The number of nucleated cells in each sample was estimated from the amplification of reference gene primers within the assay. To quantify the absolute abundance of each unique TCRbeta CDR3 rearrangement, sequence reads were collapsed and filtered. For each sample, productive Simpson clonality was calculated as the square root of Simpson's diversity index over productive rearrangements. TCRdb limited this immuneACCESS table to in-frame rearrangements with V and J called. A share of clones is missing; checked studies link under half to unresolved V genes, and the rest is unexplained. From that table come the V and J calls and clone size; the DNA was used to work out D and trimming. This sample comprises hundreds of thousands of clones, over 75% of them detected only once. The ten top clones hold 0.75% to 1% of the sample.

This receptor chain uses TRBV13 and TRBJ2-1; TRBD2 agrees with 7 junctional bases. The receptor comes from a woman aged 25 to 39 who had recovered from COVID-19. The sample comprised PBMCs or T cells enriched from blood (not recorded which). The CDR3 has the sequence CASSFGPGLADNEQFF. In nucleotides, the sequence is TGTGCCAGCAGCTTTGGGCCAGGGCTAGCGGACAATGAGCAGTTCTTC.